The 26 T cell receptor beta chains listed next were all sequenced from one sample in a study of shared clonotypes between healthy human individuals. Here immunoSEQ multiplex PCR was the method, and the copy in TCRdb shows in-frame clones only, minus some. The table has about 1.1 million clones, about 84% seen once. The sample consisted of memory CD4+ T cells from PBMCs. Specified subset: CD45RA-negative fraction. These receptors were obtained from a man aged 18 to 35 in good health. Some clones in this sample may be carry-over from other donors' samples.

The chain couples TRBV6-1 to TRBJ2-7; 8 bases are a match to TRBD1. After removal of 5 bases from V and 3 bases from J, the junction contained 6 bases not matched to a gene. The length of the CDR3 is 14 residues. Germline CDR1 and CDR2: MNHNS and SASEGT. CDR3 in amino acids: CASSLRTGIYEQYF. CDR3 coding DNA: TGTGCCAGCAGTCTCCGGACAGGGATCTACGAGCAGTACTTC.

This chain uses TRBV11-2 with TRBJ1-2; TRBD1 matches 8 bases. Per germline, CDR1 SGHAT and CDR2 FQNNGV. This CDR3 comprises 16 residues. With 6 bases clipped from V and 4 bases from J, the junction kept 13 bases outside the gene matches. The CDR3 DNA sequence: TGTGCCAGCAGGTCCCTCGGGACAGGTGCATCCTATGGCTACACCTTC. The encoded protein is CASRSLGTGASYGYTF.

This chain uses TRBV14 with TRBJ2-1, with D maybe TRBD2 (6 bases). V was shortened by 5 bases and J by 7 bases, with 18 bases between the two germline ends. The CDR3 sequence is 15 residues long. Germline CDR1 SGHDN, CDR2 FVKESK. The DNA of the CDR3 is TGTGCCAGCAGCGTTGGGCAGGGCCGGGGGAATGAGCAGTTCTTC. It yields the protein CASSVGQGRGNEQFF.

V usage is TRBV29-1 and J usage is TRBJ2-5; 8 nucleotides match TRBD1. Trimming took 3 bases from V and 5 from J; bases not matched to a gene: 8. CDR1 and CDR2 from the germline V gene are SQVTM and ANQGSEA. The CDR3 runs to 14 residues. The CDR3 coding sequence is TGCAGCGTTGAGGTTTCAGGGGGCTCGGAGACCCAGTACTTC. Protein sequence: CSVEVSGGSETQYF.

Ten or more counts support this clone. The chain recombines TRBV19 with TRBJ1-5; the D gene is possibly TRBD1 (6 bases). Germline CDR1 and CDR2: LNHDA and SQIVND (reference sequence). The CDR3 extends over 16 amino acids. Trimming shortened V by 3 bases and J by 1 base, and 13 bases separated the two germline ends. The CDR3 loop is CASSIYDRWSNQPQHF. In DNA form, the CDR3 reads TGTGCCAGTAGTATCTATGACAGGTGGAGCAATCAGCCCCAGCATTTT.

The chain carries TRBV4-3 and TRBJ2-3, with D possibly being TRBD2 (5 bases). Germline-derived CDR1 and CDR2 are LGHNA and YSLEER. The V end was cut by 0 bases, the J end by 6 bases, with 13 bases between. The CDR3 runs to 15 residues. The CDR3: CASSQEGSRGDTQYF. DNA of the CDR3: TGCGCCAGCAGCCAAGAGGGCTCCCGCGGGGATACGCAGTATTTT.

This sequence joins TRBV7-2 and TRBJ2-4; either TRBD1 or TRBD2 may fit D (6 bases each). The V end was cut by 5 bases, the J end by 7 bases, with 15 bases between. Germline CDR1 SGHTA, CDR2 FQGNSA. The length of the CDR3 is 14 residues. CDR3 sequence (DNA): TGTGCCAGCAGCCCCCTCGGGGGCGTTAACATTCAGTACTTC. Its protein product is CASSPLGGVNIQYF. Combining the CDR3 with reference TRBV7-2 and TRBJ2-4 gives the whole variable domain GAGVSQSPSNKVTEKGKDVELRCDPISGHTALYWYRQSLGQGLEFLIYFQGNSAPDKSGLPSDRFSAERTGGSVSTLTIQRTQQEDSAVYLCASSPLGGVNIQYFGAGTRLSVL.

V gene TRBV6-6 combines with J gene TRBJ2-2; unclear D gene. Germline V gene sequence: CDR1 MNHNY, CDR2 SVGAGI (reference sequence). V shed 8 bases and J shed 3 bases, with 10 bases lying between them. The CDR3 loop spans 13 amino acids. CDR3 nucleotide sequence: TGTGCCAGCGACAAGGAGTACACCGGGGAGCTGTTTTTT. This gives the protein CASDKEYTGELFF.

V usage is TRBV2 and J usage is TRBJ1-1; D ambiguous. Trimming shortened V by 6 bases and J by 6 bases, and 17 bases separated the two germline ends. The length of the CDR3 is 14 residues. Germline CDR1 reads SNHLY; CDR2 reads FYNNEI. The CDR3 spells CASREEVTAPEAFF. CDR3 DNA sequence: TGTGCCAGCAGGGAGGAAGTAACCGCACCTGAAGCTTTCTTT. Full variable domain (outside the CDR3, taken from reference TRBV2 and TRBJ1-1): EPEVTQTPSHQVTQMGQEVILRCVPISNHLYFYWYRQILGQKVEFLVSFYNNEISEKSEIFDDQFSVERPDGSNFTLKIRSTKLEDSAMYFCASREEVTAPEAFFGQGTRLTVV.

V gene TRBV7-3 combines with J gene TRBJ1-1; 8 bases are a match to TRBD1. J gave up 0 bases and V 5 bases, and 5 bases lay outside the gene matches. The CDR3 consists of 15 residues. Germline CDR1 reads SGHTA; CDR2 reads FQGTGA. CDR3: CASSPRQGMNTEAFF. Here the CDR3 DNA reads TGTGCCAGCAGCCCACGACAGGGGATGAACACTGAAGCTTTCTTT.

J is TRBJ1-2 and V is TRBV28; tentatively, D is TRBD1 (6 bases). Germline lookup yields CDR1 MDHEN and CDR2 SYDVKM. The CDR3 extends over 14 amino acids. V gave up 6 bases and J gave up 4 bases, with 15 bases separating them. For the CDR3, the DNA is TGTGCCAGCAGCCCCGGGGGCGGGAGCTATGGCTACACCTTC. This gives the protein CASSPGGGSYGYTF.

The chain links TRBV28 to TRBJ2-5; TRBD2 agrees at 7 bases. CDR1 MDHEN and CDR2 SYDVKM come from the germline V gene. V shed 8 bases and J 1 base; nucleotides not matched to a gene: 10. The CDR3 totals 15 residues. The CDR3 sequence is CASGEGGWAQETQYF. The CDR3 DNA reads TGTGCCAGCGGGGAGGGAGGATGGGCCCAAGAGACCCAGTACTTC.

Concerning this clone: The same CDR3 also results from other DNA sequences found in this sample. The CDR3 sequence is CASSLQGNQPQHF. The CDR3 DNA follows: TGTGCCAGCAGTTTACAGGGAAATCAGCCCCAGCATTTT. The rearrangement links TRBV7-3 to TRBJ1-5; D is perhaps TRBD1 (6 bases). This CDR3 spans 13 amino acids. Germline V CDR1 and CDR2: SGHTA, FQGTGA. V lost 6 bases and J lost 4, with 10 bases in between.

The J gene is TRBJ2-2, the V gene TRBV28, with D maybe TRBD1 (6 bases). V was trimmed by 3 bases and J by 6 bases, leaving 23 bases between them. The CDR3 loop spans 18 amino acids. The germline CDR1 and CDR2 sequences are MDHEN and SYDVKM. CDR3 loop: CASSFRGIGRVNAGELFF. The CDR3 DNA reads as TGTGCCAGCAGTTTTAGGGGGATCGGCAGGGTTAACGCCGGGGAGCTGTTTTTT.

The chain links TRBV10-3 to TRBJ2-1; 8 nucleotides line up with TRBD2. The trim removed 5 bases at V and 1 base at J, leaving 10 bases unmatched. The CDR3 totals 17 residues. Germline CDR1 reads ENHRY; CDR2 reads SYGVKD. This CDR3 is CAISRHLAGESYNEQFF. Here the CDR3 DNA reads TGTGCCATCAGTAGACACCTAGCGGGCGAATCCTACAATGAGCAGTTCTTC.

This clone was detected only once. The V call is TRBV5-4, the J call TRBJ2-2; a weak D match, TRBD2 (6 bases). Germline assignment: CDR1 SGHNT and CDR2 YYREEE (reference sequence). CDR3 length: 16 residues. V was pared by 4 bases and J by 3 bases, with 16 bases between. The CDR3 DNA reads as TGTGCCAGCAGCCCGGGAGCCAGGGACTACACCGGGGAGCTGTTTTTT. This translates into CASSPGARDYTGELFF.

The chain carries TRBV28 and TRBJ1-2, with 9 bases fitting TRBD1. Germline V gene data show CDR1 as MDHEN and CDR2 as SYDVKM. After removal of 2 bases from V and 5 bases from J, the junction contained 9 bases not matched to a gene. This CDR3 is 16 amino acids long. CDR3 loop: CASSLAGTGGGYGYTF. The CDR3 nucleotides are TGTGCCAGCAGTTTAGCGGGTACAGGGGGCGGATATGGCTACACCTTC.

The gene calls are TRBV13 and TRBJ2-2; D is possibly TRBD1 (5 bases). From germline, CDR1 is PRHDT and CDR2 FYEKMQ (reference sequence). CDR3 length: 14 amino acids. The V end lost 7 bases, the J end lost 4 bases, and 13 bases lay between the germline ends. CDR3 in amino acids: CASNSGRTTGELFF. In DNA form, the CDR3 reads TGTGCCAGCAATTCAGGGCGGACCACCGGGGAGCTGTTTTTT. The variable domain in full, completed from reference TRBV13 and TRBJ2-2, reads AAGVIQSPRHLIKEKRETATLKCYPIPRHDTVYWYQQGPGQDPQFLISFYEKMQSDKGSIPDRFSAQQFSDYHSELNMSSLELGDSALYFCASNSGRTTGELFFGEGSRLTVL.

This clone was found a few times. This chain uses TRBV5-4 with TRBJ1-2; no definite D call. V dropped 4 bases and J dropped 4 bases, with 14 bases sitting between them. In germline, CDR1 is SGHNT, CDR2 YYREEE (reference sequence). This CDR3 contains 14 residues. The CDR3 loop reads CASSNGGSAYGYTF. In DNA, the CDR3 is TGTGCCAGCAGCAACGGTGGGTCAGCCTATGGCTACACCTTC. Full variable domain (rest looked up from reference TRBV5-4 and TRBJ1-2): ETGVTQSPTHLIKTRGQQVTLRCSSQSGHNTVSWYQQALGQGPQFIFQYYREEENGRGNFPPRFSGLQFPNYSSELNVNALELDDSALYLCASSNGGSAYGYTFGSGTRLTVV.

This chain uses TRBV5-4 with TRBJ1-1; 8 nucleotides agree with TRBD1. The ends lost 6 bases at V and 1 base at J; junction bases unmatched: 2. This CDR3 spans 13 amino acids. Germline V CDR1 and CDR2: SGHNT, YYREEE (reference sequence). CDR3 residues: CASTRGPNTEAFF. Written as DNA, the CDR3 is TGTGCCAGCACCAGGGGGCCGAACACTGAAGCTTTCTTT.

The V and J genes are TRBV27 and TRBJ1-2, with 8 bases matching TRBD1. J was trimmed by 0 bases and V by 5 bases; bases with no gene match: 11. Germline CDR1 and CDR2: MNHEY and SMNVEV (reference sequence). This CDR3 has 17 amino acids. CDR3 nucleotide sequence: TGTGCCAGCAGTCGAGACAGGGGTACACCCCCTAACTATGGCTACACCTTC. This encodes CASSRDRGTPPNYGYTF.

This chain links TRBV6-1 with TRBJ2-5, with 7 bases aligning to TRBD1. V was clipped by 7 bases and J by 2 bases; unmatched bases: 4. CDR1 MNHNS and CDR2 SASEGT come from the germline V gene. The CDR3 contains 13 residues. The CDR3 bases are TGTGCCAGCACGGTACAGGGGCAAGAGACCCAGTACTTC. This encodes CASTVQGQETQYF.

On this clone: The same CDR3 also results from other DNA sequences found in this sample. The chain couples TRBV5-1 to TRBJ1-4, with a weak D call TRBD1 (5 bases). Looked up from germline, CDR1 is SGHRS and CDR2 is YFSETQ. Deletions cut 0 bases from V and 4 bases from J, with 7 bases between. This CDR3 is 14 amino acids long. This CDR3 is CASSLGQNNEKLFF. In DNA, the CDR3 is TGCGCCAGCAGCTTGGGACAGAATAATGAAAAACTGTTTTTT. Variable domain in full (rest from reference TRBV5-1 and TRBJ1-4): KAGVTQTPRYLIKTRGQQVTLSCSPISGHRSVSWYQQTPGQGLQFLFEYFSETQRNKGNFPGRFSGRQFSNSRSEMNVSTLELGDSALYLCASSLGQNNEKLFFGSGTQLSVL.

This clone showed up just once. The chain combines TRBV19 with TRBJ2-3; D uncertain. The germline V and J ends were trimmed by 3 bases and 4 bases, with 17 bases remaining between them. Germline V CDR1 and CDR2: LNHDA, SQIVND (reference sequence). This CDR3 is built from 16 residues. The CDR3 DNA sequence: TGTGCCAGTAGTATCCCAGTGGATAGCCGAGCAGATACGCAGTATTTT. This translates into CASSIPVDSRADTQYF. Complete variable domain (other parts from reference TRBV19 and TRBJ2-3): DGGITQSPKYLFRKEGQNVTLSCEQNLNHDAMYWYRQDPGQGLRLIYYSQIVNDFQKGDIAEGYSVSREKKESFPLTVTSAQKNPTAFYLCASSIPVDSRADTQYFGPGTRLTVL.

In DNA form, the CDR3 reads TGTGCCAGCAGCCGACAGGGGAGGAGCGAGCAGTACTTC. Translation: CASSRQGRSEQYF. The J gene is TRBJ2-7, the V gene TRBV7-3; 8 positions match TRBD1. V shed 5 bases and J 6 bases; nucleotides not matched to a gene: 6. Germline V CDR1 and CDR2: SGHTA, FQGTGA. This CDR3 region has 13 residues.

The table lists this clone with a count of one. This chain joins TRBV5-6 and TRBJ2-1, with TRBD1 identical over 8 bases. Germline V lookup: CDR1 SGHDT, CDR2 YYEEEE. V dropped 2 bases and J dropped 3; count of bases not matched to a gene: 4. The CDR3 contains 15 residues. In DNA, the CDR3 is TGTGCCAGCAGCTTTGCAGGGGGCCACTACAATGAGCAGTTCTTC. Translated: CASSFAGGHYNEQFF.